This T cell receptor (beta chain) appears in the sequencing data of a study of post-analysis software for immune sequencing data. Broader study findings: TRBV5-6, TRBV5-1 and TRBV20-1 belonged to a set of about five TRBV segments that were more frequent in patients than controls.

Sequencing libraries made from TCR beta cDNA carried unique molecular identifiers. TCRdb passed the PCR reads through MiXCR, listing each CDR3 protein once. Among 700,000 to 800,000 distinct CDR3 sequences, about 27% were seen once, and the ten largest hold around 0.56%. In its sample, this clonotype was seen a few times. What it binds is not known. Germline V lookup: CDR1 MDHEN, CDR2 SYDVKM. V was trimmed by 10 bases and J by 3 bases, leaving 24 bases between them. CDR3 length: 16 residues. This sequence was found in a girl aged 10-17 years with multiple sclerosis. Sequences were obtained from blood. The chain employs TRBV28 and TRBJ2-5; perhaps TRBD1 as D (5 bases). The CDR3, as DNA: TGTGCCACCCTCCCGTCGGGCAGGGTGACCAAAGAGACCCAGTACTTC. Its translation is CATLPSGRVTKETQYF.